This entry lists 19 T cell receptor beta chains sequenced from one sample in a study of T cell responses to AZD1222 COVID-19 vaccine. TCRdb keeps only in-frame clones here, not all; method: immunoSEQ multiplex PCR. The sample records 95,000 to 150,000 clones, more than 70% being singletons. The material was peripheral blood, obtained 28 days after the second AZD1222 dose. Receptors originate from an adult who received the AZD1222 COVID-19 vaccine.

The chain employs TRBV14 and TRBJ2-5; TRBD1 agrees at 7 bases. The germline CDR1 and CDR2 sequences are SGHDN and FVKESK. The CDR3 has 16 residues. With V trimmed by 1 base and J by 4 bases, 9 bases remained unmatched. CDR3 nucleotides: TGTGCCAGCAGCCAAGTGACAGGGAAGTTCGGAGAGACCCAGTACTTC. Its translation is CASSQVTGKFGETQYF.

This clone was observed a single time. The J gene is TRBJ2-1, the V gene TRBV9, with TRBD1 matching 7 bases. The CDR3 has 14 residues. The ends lost 7 bases at V and 9 bases at J; junction bases unmatched: 13. CDR1 and CDR2 from the germline V gene are SGDLS and YYNGEE. CDR3 in DNA: TGTGCCAGCCACAGGGGCCTTGAGTCGGGTGAGCAGTTCTTC. It yields the protein CASHRGLESGEQFF.

The CDR3 DNA reads as TGCGCCAGCAGCTTCTGGGAGAATCCGGGTGACTCACCCCTCCACTTT. Translating it yields CASSFWENPGDSPLHF. This rearrangement joins TRBV5-1 to TRBJ1-6; D unclear. CDR1 and CDR2 from the germline V gene are SGHRS and YFSETQ. This CDR3 has 16 amino acids. Deletions cut 2 bases from V and 10 bases from J, with 19 bases between.

This clone has more than one count but fewer than ten. The rearrangement joins TRBV28 to TRBJ2-5; 14 bases match TRBD2. V lost 5 bases to trimming and J lost 5 bases; unmatched junction nucleotides: 7. The CDR3 totals 16 residues. Per germline, CDR1 MDHEN and CDR2 SYDVKM. The CDR3: CASSPKRTSGGETQYF. For the CDR3, the DNA is TGTGCCAGCAGTCCAAAACGGACTAGCGGGGGGGAGACCCAGTACTTC. The complete variable domain, with remaining parts taken from reference TRBV28 and TRBJ2-5, reads DVKVTQSSRYLVKRTGEKVFLECVQDMDHENMFWYRQDPGLGLRLIYFSYDVKMKEKGDIPEGYSVSREKKERFSLILESASTNQTSMYLCASSPKRTSGGETQYFGPGTRLLVL.

In DNA form, the CDR3 reads TGTGCCAGCAGTGAATTGGGCAGGGAGAGGGAAAAACTGTTTTTT. This gives the protein CASSELGREREKLFF. This chain uses TRBV25-1 with TRBJ1-4; possible D gene TRBD1, 5 bases. Trimming left V 1 base short and J 8 bases short, with 14 bases between. CDR1 is MGHDK and CDR2 is SYGVNS in the germline V gene. CDR3 size: 15 residues.

This chain connects TRBV18 to TRBJ2-2; a weak D match, TRBD2 (6 bases). CDR3 length: 15 residues. Germline CDR1 KGHSH, CDR2 LQKENI. V was clipped by 6 bases and J by 6 bases, with 17 bases between them. CDR3 in amino acids: CASSDLISGAGELFF. CDR3 in DNA: TGTGCCAGCTCGGACCTTATATCGGGGGCCGGGGAGCTGTTTTTT.

The chain employs TRBV27 and TRBJ1-2, with TRBD1 identical over 8 bases. Germline values: CDR1 MNHEY, CDR2 SMNVEV (reference sequence). With V trimmed by 5 bases and J by 8 bases, 13 bases remained unmatched. The CDR3 sequence is 15 residues long. CDR3 nucleotide sequence: TGTGCCAGCAGTCCTACTCCGGACAGGGTTAACGGCTACACCTTC. Translation gives CASSPTPDRVNGYTF.

V and J are TRBV6-6 and TRBJ1-2; 10 nucleotides agree with TRBD1. CDR3 size: 15 residues. V shed 6 bases and J 1 base; nucleotides not matched to a gene: 5. CDR1 is MNHNY, CDR2 SVGAGI, per germline (reference sequence). In DNA form, the CDR3 reads TGTGCCAGCAGCCAAGGGGACAGGGGTAACTATGGCTACACCTTC. As protein: CASSQGDRGNYGYTF.

The chain employs TRBV6-2 or TRBV6-3 and TRBJ1-5; D possibly corresponds to TRBD1 (5 bases). In germline, CDR1 is MNHEY, CDR2 SVGEGT. CDR3 length: 14 residues. Trimming cost V 6 bases and J 5 bases, with 14 bases left between them. CDR3 DNA sequence: TGTGCCAGCAGCTTATTTCGGGGGGATCAGCCCCAGCATTTT. Protein sequence: CASSLFRGDQPQHF.

Note on this clone: Because the CDR3's place on the DNA is in doubt, the DNA is left out and the CDR3 is given as listed by TCRdb. This sequence joins TRBV6-2 or TRBV6-3 and TRBJ2-7; the table's D gene call, TRBD2, was not cross checked with the DNA. CDR1 and CDR2 from the germline V gene are MNHEY and SVGEGT. The CDR3 region is 14 residues in length, termini included. The CDR3 here is CASSSVRGTYEQYF.

In the case of this clone: One end of the junction does not line up with germline, which may come from a read error. The chain joins TRBV6-6 to TRBJ1-5; D possibly corresponds to TRBD1 (6 bases). CDR1 and CDR2 from the germline V gene are MNHNY and SVGAGI (reference sequence). The CDR3 is made up of 19 amino acids. The chain's CDR3 is CASSYSWDTRGNSNQPQHF. DNA for the CDR3: TGTGCCAGCAGCTACTCATGGGACACTAGGGGTAATAGCAATCAGCCCCAGCATTTT.

The chain has TRBV20-1 and TRBJ1-5; D is ambiguous. The CDR3 covers 11 residues. The germline V gene has CDR1 DFQATT and CDR2 SNEGSKA (reference sequence). V was shortened by 2 bases and J by 4 bases, with 3 bases between the two germline ends. The CDR3 is CSARLNQPQHF. As DNA, the CDR3 is TGCAGTGCTAGACTGAATCAGCCCCAGCATTTT.

The chain joins TRBV5-4 to TRBJ2-2; D remains ambiguous. This CDR3 has 13 amino acids. With 1 base removed from V and 5 bases from J, the gap between germline ends came to 6 bases. Looked up from germline, CDR1 is SGHNT and CDR2 is YYREEE (reference sequence). The CDR3 protein is CASSLTMTGELFF. The CDR3 DNA reads as TGTGCCAGCAGCTTGACAATGACCGGGGAGCTGTTTTTT. The variable domain in full, completed from reference TRBV5-4 and TRBJ2-2, reads ETGVTQSPTHLIKTRGQQVTLRCSSQSGHNTVSWYQQALGQGPQFIFQYYREEENGRGNFPPRFSGLQFPNYSSELNVNALELDDSALYLCASSLTMTGELFFGEGSRLTVL.

The J gene is TRBJ1-6, the V gene TRBV7-2; 10 positions agree with TRBD1. There are 15 residues in the CDR3. CDR1 SGHTA and CDR2 FQGNSA come from the germline V gene. V lost 5 bases and J lost 9; bases outside the gene matches: 7. CDR3 residues: CASSPRTGGGSPLHF. The DNA for the CDR3 is TGTGCCAGCAGCCCACGGACAGGGGGGGGTTCACCCCTCCACTTT.

This clone was counted a single time. V is TRBV6-5 and J is TRBJ1-5, with unresolved D. The CDR3 sequence is 14 residues long. Looked up from germline, CDR1 is MNHEY and CDR2 is SVGAGI. V lost 7 bases and J 0 bases, leaving 10 bases between the germline ends. As DNA, the CDR3 is TGTGCCAGCAAGGACGGACTTAGCAATCAGCCCCAGCATTTT. This encodes CASKDGLSNQPQHF.

This chain uses TRBV5-8 with TRBJ1-2; 7 bases align to TRBD1. From germline, CDR1 is SGHTS and CDR2 YDEGEE. The V and J ends lost 2 bases and 3 bases, in that order; junction bases with no gene match: 4. This CDR3 region has 14 residues. CDR3 bases: TGTGCCAGCAGCTTCGACAGGGAACACTATGGCTACACCTTC. Its translation: CASSFDREHYGYTF.

V and J are TRBV10-3 and TRBJ1-1; the D gene is possibly TRBD1 (5 bases). The CDR3 is 13 residues long. Germline CDR1 is ENHRY and CDR2 is SYGVKD. V lost 10 bases and J lost 4, with 16 bases in between. The CDR3 sequence: CATWGGDGTEAFF. Written as DNA, the CDR3 is TGTGCCACCTGGGGTGGGGACGGCACTGAAGCTTTCTTT.

The chain links TRBV6-5 to TRBJ2-3; 7 nucleotides agree with TRBD1. The junction had 11 bases not matched to a gene; V was cut back by 7 bases and J by 4 bases. The CDR3 length is 15 residues. Germline values: CDR1 MNHEY, CDR2 SVGAGI. CDR3: CASTTISTGPDTQYF. In DNA form, the CDR3 reads TGTGCCAGCACCACCATATCGACAGGGCCAGATACGCAGTATTTT.

There are a few counts of this clone. V usage is TRBV7-9 and J usage is TRBJ1-6; D is perhaps TRBD1 (5 bases). V was shortened by 6 bases and J by 3 bases, with 15 bases between the two germline ends. Germline CDR1 and CDR2: SEHNR and FQNEAQ (reference sequence). The CDR3 sequence is 16 residues long. CDR3 amino acids: CASRPWGDHYNSPLHF. Here the CDR3 DNA reads TGTGCCAGCAGACCCTGGGGGGATCACTATAATTCACCCCTCCACTTT.